This T cell receptor beta chain appears in the sequencing data of a study of post-analysis software for immune sequencing data. Study-wide background: The courses of disease that were included comprised relapsing-remitting, secondary progressive and progressive-relapsing multiple sclerosis. Findings and limits, study-wide: When compared against controls, multiple sclerosis patients showed significantly lower normalized Chao1 diversity. By F measure, samples from a shared preparation batch strongly co-clustered. Comparison of patients with controls showed roughly five TRBV segments more frequent in patients, TRBV5-6, TRBV5-1 and TRBV20-1 among them.

V was shortened by 0 bases and J by 6 bases, with 22 bases between the two germline ends. Germline-derived CDR1 and CDR2 are DFQATT and SNEGSKA (reference sequence). This CDR3 contains 17 residues. Remarks on this clonotype: No antigen is known for it.

Tagging with unique molecular identifiers was a feature of the TCR beta cDNA libraries. Approximately 500,000 cDNA molecules were obtained from 1 to 10 million T cells. Each CDR3 protein gets one entry after TCRdb re-called the PCR reads with MiXCR. The sample has about 770,000 distinct CDR3 sequences; 35% to 55% are singletons. The source material was blood. The chain employs TRBV20-1 and TRBJ2-3; the D call may be TRBD1 or TRBD2 (5 bases each). The TCR originated in a girl between 5 and 17 years old with multiple sclerosis. CDR3: CSARDRFGTYLGDTQYF. The CDR3, as DNA: TGCAGTGCTAGAGACAGGTTCGGGACCTACCTCGGGGATACGCAGTATTTT.